What follows are 4 T cell receptor beta chains derived from one specimen sequenced in a study of blood T cell repertoires in COVID-19. Clones were sequenced by immunoSEQ multiplex PCR, and TCRdb holds only the in-frame ones, with some missing. In the table there are roughly 200,000 clones, 81% of which are singletons. The source material was peripheral blood. Every receptor here comes from a woman aged 40 to 49 with COVID-19, enrolled during active disease.

This clone occurred a few times. The chain couples TRBV5-1 to TRBJ2-1; TRBD2 might be the D (5 bases). This CDR3 is 15 amino acids long. Germline CDR1 SGHRS, CDR2 YFSETQ. V was cut by 1 base and J by 2 bases, with 10 bases left in between. The CDR3 here is CASSLSGYTYNEQFF. The CDR3 DNA is TGCGCCAGCAGCTTGAGCGGTTACACCTACAATGAGCAGTTCTTC.

The chain joins TRBV6-5 to TRBJ1-2, with D possibly matching TRBD1 (6 bases). The V and J ends lost 3 bases and 6 bases respectively, with 17 bases between them. Germline CDR1 is MNHEY and CDR2 is SVGAGI. The CDR3 has 15 amino acids. The CDR3 region has the DNA TGTGCCAGCAGTTATAATGAGGGAGGGGGTAATGGCTACACCTTC. Encoded protein: CASSYNEGGGNGYTF.

In its sample, this clone was seen once. This rearrangement joins TRBV5-4 to TRBJ2-7, with 14 nucleotides matching TRBD2. The CDR3 runs 16 residues. CDR1 is SGHNT and CDR2 is YYREEE in the germline V gene (reference sequence). Germline trimming cut 4 bases from V and 4 bases from J; bases unmatched to any gene: 7. CDR3 in DNA: TGTGCCAGCAGCCGAGGGACTAGCGGGAGTGGGTACGAGCAGTACTTC. Its protein product is CASSRGTSGSGYEQYF.

V and J are TRBV6-5 and TRBJ2-7; possible D gene TRBD2, 5 bases. CDR1 and CDR2 from the germline V gene are MNHEY and SVGAGI. V shed 10 bases and J shed 6 bases, with 16 bases lying between them. The CDR3 spans 12 residues. CDR3 sequence: CATGEGSREQYV. CDR3 nucleotides: TGTGCCACCGGAGAGGGTTCGCGCGAGCAGTACGTC.